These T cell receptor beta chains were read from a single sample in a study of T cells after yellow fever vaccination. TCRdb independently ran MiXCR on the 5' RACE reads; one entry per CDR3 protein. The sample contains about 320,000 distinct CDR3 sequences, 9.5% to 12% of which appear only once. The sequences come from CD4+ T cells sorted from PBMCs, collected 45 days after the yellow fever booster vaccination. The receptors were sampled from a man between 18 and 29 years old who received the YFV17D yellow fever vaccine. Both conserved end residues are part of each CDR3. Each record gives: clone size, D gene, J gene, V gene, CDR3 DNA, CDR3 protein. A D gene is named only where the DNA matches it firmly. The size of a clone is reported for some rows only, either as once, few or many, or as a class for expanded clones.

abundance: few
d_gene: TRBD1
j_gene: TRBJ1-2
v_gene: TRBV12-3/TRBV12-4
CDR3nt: TGTGCCAGCAGTTTAGAGGCAGGGGGCTCGGGTAGCTACACCTTC
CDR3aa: CASSLEAGGSGSYTF

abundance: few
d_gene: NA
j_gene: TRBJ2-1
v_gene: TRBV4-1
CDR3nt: TGCGCCAGCAGCCAAGATAGCGGGGGGTCCGACAGGGGGTATGGTGAGCAGTTCTTC
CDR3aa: CASSQDSGGSDRGYGEQFF

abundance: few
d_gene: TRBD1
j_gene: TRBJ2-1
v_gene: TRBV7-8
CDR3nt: TGTGCCAGCAGCTTATTAGACAGGGGGCCAATGTACAATGAGCAGTTCTTC
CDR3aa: CASSLLDRGPMYNEQFF

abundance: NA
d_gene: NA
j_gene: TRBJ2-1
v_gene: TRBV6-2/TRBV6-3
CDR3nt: TGTGCCAGCTCCTTTCTCGGGCACGACCCCTACAATGAGCAGTTCTTC
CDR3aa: CASSFLGHDPYNEQFF

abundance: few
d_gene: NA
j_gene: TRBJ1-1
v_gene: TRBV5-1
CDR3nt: TGCGCCAGCAGCTTGGCAGTGGAGAACACTGAAGCTTTCTTT
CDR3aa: CASSLAVENTEAFF

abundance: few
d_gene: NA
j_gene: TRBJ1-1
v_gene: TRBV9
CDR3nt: TGTGCCAGCAGCGTTTCAAGAGGGGATGAAGCTTTCTTT
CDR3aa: CASSVSRGDEAFF

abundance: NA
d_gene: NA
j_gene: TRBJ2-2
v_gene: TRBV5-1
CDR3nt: TGCGCCAGCAGTGCGGCCCAGCCCCGGGAGCTGTTTTTT
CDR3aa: CASSAAQPRELFF

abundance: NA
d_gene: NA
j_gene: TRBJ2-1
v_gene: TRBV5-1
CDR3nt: TGCGCCAGCAGCATTACAGGGCTCACCTACAATGAGCAGTTCTTC
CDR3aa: CASSITGLTYNEQFF

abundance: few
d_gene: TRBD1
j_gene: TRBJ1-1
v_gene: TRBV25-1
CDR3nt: TGTGCCAGCAGTGAACGGTACCAGGGGGCGGCTTTCTTT
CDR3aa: CASSERYQGAAFF

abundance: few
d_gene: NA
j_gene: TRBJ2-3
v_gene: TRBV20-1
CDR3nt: TGCAGTGCTAGTGGGGGGCTATCCTATACGCAGTATTTT
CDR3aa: CSASGGLSYTQYF

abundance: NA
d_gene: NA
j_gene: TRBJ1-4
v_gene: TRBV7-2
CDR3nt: TGTGCCAGCAGCTTAGCCCGGAAAGAATGGGAAAAACTGTTTTTT
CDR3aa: CASSLARKEWEKLFF

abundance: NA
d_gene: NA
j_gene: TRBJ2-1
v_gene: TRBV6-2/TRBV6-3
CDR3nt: TGTGCCAGCAACGAGGACAGATACAATGAGCAGTTCTTC
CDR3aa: CASNEDRYNEQFF

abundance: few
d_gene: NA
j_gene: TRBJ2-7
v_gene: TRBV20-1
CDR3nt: TGCAGTGCTAGAGTGGGCAGTTCGCACGAGCAGTACTTC
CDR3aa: CSARVGSSHEQYF

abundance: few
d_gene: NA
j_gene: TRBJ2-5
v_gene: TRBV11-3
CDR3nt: TGTGCCAGCAGCCTTGGGGGCGGAAGCCAAGAGACCCAGTACTTC
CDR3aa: CASSLGGGSQETQYF

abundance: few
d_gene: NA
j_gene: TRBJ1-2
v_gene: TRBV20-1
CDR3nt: TGCAGTGCTAGAAAACCCTATGGCTACACCTTC
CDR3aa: CSARKPYGYTF

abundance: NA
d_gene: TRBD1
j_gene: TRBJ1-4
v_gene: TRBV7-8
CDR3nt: TGTGCCAGCAGCTTGGCGACAGGGAGTCGCGAAAAACTGTTTTTT
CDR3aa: CASSLATGSREKLFF

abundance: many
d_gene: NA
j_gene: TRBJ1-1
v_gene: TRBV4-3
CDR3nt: TGCGCCAGCAGCCCGACTACAGGGAGAACTGAAGCTTTCTTT
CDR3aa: CASSPTTGRTEAFF

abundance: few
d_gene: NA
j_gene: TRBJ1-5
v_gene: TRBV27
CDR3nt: TGTGCCAGCAGTTACGGGTCGGGGGGTCAGCCCCAGCATTTT
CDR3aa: CASSYGSGGQPQHF

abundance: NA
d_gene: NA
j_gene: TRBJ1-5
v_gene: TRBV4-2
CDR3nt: TGTGCCAGCAGCCAAGACGGGAGTCAGCCCCAGCATTTT
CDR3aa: CASSQDGSQPQHF

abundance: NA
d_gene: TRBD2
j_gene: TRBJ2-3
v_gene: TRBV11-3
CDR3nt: TGTGCCAGCAGCTTACAAGCGGGGGGCAGCACAGATACGCAGTATTTT
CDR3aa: CASSLQAGGSTDTQYF

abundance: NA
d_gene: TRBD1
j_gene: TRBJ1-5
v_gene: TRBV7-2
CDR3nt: TGTGCCAGCAGCCGAAATACAGGGGATCCCCAGCATTTT
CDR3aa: CASSRNTGDPQHF

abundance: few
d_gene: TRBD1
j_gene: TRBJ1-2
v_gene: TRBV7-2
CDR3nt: TGTGCCAGCAGCATCGACAGGGACTATGGCTACACCTTC
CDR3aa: CASSIDRDYGYTF

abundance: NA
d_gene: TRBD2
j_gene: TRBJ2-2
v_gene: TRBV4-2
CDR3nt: TGTGCCAGCACCCTAAGCCCTAGCGGGGGAGTCAACACCGGGGAGCTGTTTTTT
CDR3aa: CASTLSPSGGVNTGELFF

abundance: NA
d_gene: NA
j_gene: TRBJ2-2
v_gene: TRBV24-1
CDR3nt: TGTGCCACCCGAGGGGCGATTGCCGGGGAGCTGTTTTTT
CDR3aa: CATRGAIAGELFF

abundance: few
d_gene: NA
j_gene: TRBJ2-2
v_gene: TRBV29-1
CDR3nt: TGCAGCGCCAAGAAGAACACCGGGGAGCTGTTTTTT
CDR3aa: CSAKKNTGELFF

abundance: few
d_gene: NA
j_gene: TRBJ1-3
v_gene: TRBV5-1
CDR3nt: TGCGCCAGCAGCTCGGGACATGCGGGGAACACCATATATTTT
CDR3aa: CASSSGHAGNTIYF

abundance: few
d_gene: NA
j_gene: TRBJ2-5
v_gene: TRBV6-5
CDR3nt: TGTGCCAGCAGTTTCTCATCATGGGCCAACCAAGAGACCCAGTACTTC
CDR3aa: CASSFSSWANQETQYF

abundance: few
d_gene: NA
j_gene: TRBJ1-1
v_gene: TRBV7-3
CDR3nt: TGTGCCAGCAGCCAACAGGGTCGCACTGAAGCTTTCTTT
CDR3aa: CASSQQGRTEAFF

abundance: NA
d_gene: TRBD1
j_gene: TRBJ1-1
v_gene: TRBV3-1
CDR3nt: TGTGCCAGCAGCCAAGGGGACAGGGAGAACACTGAAGCTTTCTTT
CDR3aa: CASSQGDRENTEAFF

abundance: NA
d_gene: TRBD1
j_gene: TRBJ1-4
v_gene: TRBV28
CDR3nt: TGTGCCGGGCAGGGGGACCCTAATGAAAAACTGTTTTTT
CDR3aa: CAGQGDPNEKLFF

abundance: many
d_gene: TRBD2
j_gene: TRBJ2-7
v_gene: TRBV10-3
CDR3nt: TGTGCCATCAGGGCTAGCGGATCCTACGAGCAGTACTTC
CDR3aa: CAIRASGSYEQYF

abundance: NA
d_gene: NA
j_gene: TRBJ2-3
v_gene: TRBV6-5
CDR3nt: TGTGCCAGCACCCTCCGGTTAGGGGACCCAGATACGCAGTATTTT
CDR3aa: CASTLRLGDPDTQYF

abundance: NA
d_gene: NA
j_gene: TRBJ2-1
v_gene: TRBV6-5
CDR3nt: TGTGCCAGCAGTTTGGGGTACCCCTACAATGAGCAGTTCTTC
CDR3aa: CASSLGYPYNEQFF

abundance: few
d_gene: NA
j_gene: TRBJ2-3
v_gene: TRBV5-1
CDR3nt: TGCGCCAGCAGCTTATCAGCCAGGGTGGACACAGATACGCAGTATTTT
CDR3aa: CASSLSARVDTDTQYF

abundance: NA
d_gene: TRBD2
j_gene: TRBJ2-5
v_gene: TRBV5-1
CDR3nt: TGCGCCAGCAGCGTTACGGGACTAGCGGAAGAGACCCAGTACTTC
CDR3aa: CASSVTGLAEETQYF

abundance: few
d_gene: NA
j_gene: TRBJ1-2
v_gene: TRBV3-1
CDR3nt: TGTGCCAGCAGCCAAGATGGTCCCCAGGGGACGTACTATGGCTACACCTTC
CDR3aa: CASSQDGPQGTYYGYTF

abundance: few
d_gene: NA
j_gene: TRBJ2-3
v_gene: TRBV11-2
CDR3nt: TGTGCCAGCAGCAGATTAGGGGGTGCCACAGATACGCAGTATTTT
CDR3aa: CASSRLGGATDTQYF

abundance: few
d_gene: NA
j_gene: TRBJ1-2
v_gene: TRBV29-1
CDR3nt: TGCAGCGTCGCTCTCGGCAGGGAAATGGATGGCTACACCTTC
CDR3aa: CSVALGREMDGYTF

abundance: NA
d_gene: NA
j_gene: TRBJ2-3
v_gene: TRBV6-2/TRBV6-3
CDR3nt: TGTGCCAGCAGTTCCCGCATCGGGGGCACAGATACGCAGTATTTT
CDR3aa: CASSSRIGGTDTQYF

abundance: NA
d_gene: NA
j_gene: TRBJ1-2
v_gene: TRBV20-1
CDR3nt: TGCAGTGCTTACAGTGTTTCTAACTATGGCTACACCTTC
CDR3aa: CSAYSVSNYGYTF

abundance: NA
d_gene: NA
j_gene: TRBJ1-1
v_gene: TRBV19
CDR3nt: TGTGCCAGTAGTATGAAGGGGCGGGGAGACACTGAAGCTTTCTTT
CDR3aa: CASSMKGRGDTEAFF

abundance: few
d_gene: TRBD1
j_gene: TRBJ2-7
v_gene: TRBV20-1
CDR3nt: TGCAGTGCTAGAGTCCATACAGGGGGCTCGGAGCAGTACTTC
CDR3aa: CSARVHTGGSEQYF

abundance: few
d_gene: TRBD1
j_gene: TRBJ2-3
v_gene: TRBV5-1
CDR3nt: TGCGCCAGCAGTCCCGGGACAGGGGGCGCCGCAGATACGCAGTATTTT
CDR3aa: CASSPGTGGAADTQYF

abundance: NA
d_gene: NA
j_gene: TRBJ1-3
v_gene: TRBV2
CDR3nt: TGTGCCAGCCGGACAGACCAGAACTCTGGAAACACCATATATTTT
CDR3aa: CASRTDQNSGNTIYF

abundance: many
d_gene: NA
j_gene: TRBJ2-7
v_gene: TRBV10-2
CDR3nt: TGCGCCAGCAGTGATGGGATGACTAACGAGCAGTACTTC
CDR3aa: CASSDGMTNEQYF

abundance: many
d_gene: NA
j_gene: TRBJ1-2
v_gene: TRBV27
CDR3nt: TGTGCCAGCAGTTTTGGGGGAACTAACTATGGCTACACCTTC
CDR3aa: CASSFGGTNYGYTF

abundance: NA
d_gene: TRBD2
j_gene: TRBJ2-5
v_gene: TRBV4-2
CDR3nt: TGTGCCAGCAGCCAAGAAGTAGCGGGCGGCCGAGAGACCCAGTACTTC
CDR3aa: CASSQEVAGGRETQYF

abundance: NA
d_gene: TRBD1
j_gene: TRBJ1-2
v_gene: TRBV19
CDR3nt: TGTGCCAGTAGTATGGACAGGGATGGGGTGCCCTATGGCTACACCTTC
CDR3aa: CASSMDRDGVPYGYTF

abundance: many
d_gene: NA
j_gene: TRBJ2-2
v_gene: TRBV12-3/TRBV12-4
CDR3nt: TGTGCCAGCAGTGTTTCCCGGGGGTGGAACACCGGGGAGCTGTTTTTT
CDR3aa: CASSVSRGWNTGELFF

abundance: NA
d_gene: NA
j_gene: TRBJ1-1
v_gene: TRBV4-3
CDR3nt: TGCGCCAGCAGCCAATTCGGACAGAACACTGAAGCTTTCTTT
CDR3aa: CASSQFGQNTEAFF

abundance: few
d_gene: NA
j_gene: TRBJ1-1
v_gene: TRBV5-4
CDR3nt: TGTGCCAGCAGCTCGACCGCGGAGCGGGCTTTCTTT
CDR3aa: CASSSTAERAFF

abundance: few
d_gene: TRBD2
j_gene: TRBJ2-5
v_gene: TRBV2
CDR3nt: TGTGCCAGCAGTGACGCCACACCACCGGGACTAGCGGGGAAAACGGGGGGAGAGACCCAGTACTTC
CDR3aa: CASSDATPPGLAGKTGGETQYF

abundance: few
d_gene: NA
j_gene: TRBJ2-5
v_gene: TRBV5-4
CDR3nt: TGTGCCAGCATCAGCCAACCTAGCGCGGGGGAGACCCAGTACTTC
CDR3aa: CASISQPSAGETQYF

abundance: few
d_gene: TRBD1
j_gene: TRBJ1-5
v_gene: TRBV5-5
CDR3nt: TGTGCCAGCAGCTTGGCAGTGGGACAGACTCATCAGCCCCAGCATTTT
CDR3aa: CASSLAVGQTHQPQHF

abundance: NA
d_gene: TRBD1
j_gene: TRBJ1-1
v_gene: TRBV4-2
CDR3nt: TGTGCCAGCAGCCAAGAAGCGGCCCCGGGACAGGGCACTGAAGCTTTCTTT
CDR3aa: CASSQEAAPGQGTEAFF